The 25 T cell receptor beta chains reported below all come from one sample, sequenced in a study of molecular identifiers for immune sequencing clone quantification. Via MiXCR, TCRdb re-called the PCR reads, giving one row per CDR3 protein. Among about 53,000 distinct CDR3 sequences listed, about a third were seen once. Sequencing used naive CD8+ T cells from blood, with Jurkat cell RNA spiked in. Subset described: FACS-sorted CD8+CD4-CCR7+CD45RA+ naive T cells. The receptor set was obtained from a human donor in good health. Some libraries in this study had Jurkat cell RNA spiked in.

This clonotype was counted at least ten times. The rearrangement joins TRBV28 to TRBJ1-5, with D perhaps TRBD1 (6 bases). Per germline, CDR1 MDHEN and CDR2 SYDVKM. Trimming took 6 bases from V and 5 from J, leaving 17 bases between them. The CDR3 covers 15 residues. CDR3: CASSPRGGRDQPQHF. The CDR3 DNA reads as TGTGCCAGCAGCCCGAGGGGGGGCCGTGATCAGCCCCAGCATTTT.

Comment on this clonotype: This may be a read error, as it is one base from a much larger clone. The chain links TRBV25-1 to TRBJ2-6; D remains unclear. The CDR3 is 15 amino acids. Trimming took off 1 base at V and 2 bases at J, with 6 bases between the two ends. Germline V gives CDR1 MGHDK, CDR2 SYGVNS. CDR3 coding DNA: TGTGCCAGCAGTGAATTTGGCGCTGGGGCCAACGTCCTGACTTTC. This gives the protein CASSEFGAGANVLTF.

Worth noting for this clonotype: At one of its ends the junction is not consistent with the germline gene, which may arise from a read error. The chain is built from TRBV10-1 and TRBJ2-3, with D uncertain. This CDR3 is built from 11 residues. Germline CDR1 WNHNN, CDR2 SYGVQD (reference sequence). The DNA of the CDR3 is TGCGCCACTAGTAGCACAGATTCGCAGTATTTT. Translating gives CATSSTDSQYF.

Judged by abundance, this clonotype is medium-sized (0.01 to 0.1%). The rearrangement uses TRBV28 and TRBJ2-3; no definite D call. The CDR3 spans 12 residues. Germline V lookup: CDR1 MDHEN, CDR2 SYDVKM. The V gene lost 3 bases and the J gene lost 4 bases, with 5 bases spanning the gap. Here the CDR3 reads CASSFIADTQYF. CDR3 bases: TGTGCCAGCAGTTTCATCGCAGATACGCAGTATTTT.

In this sample, this clonotype turned up a few times. J is TRBJ2-5 and V is TRBV20-1; 7 bases are shared with TRBD2. Trimming took 3 bases from V and 5 from J; bases not matched to a gene: 9. Germline V gene sequence: CDR1 DFQATT, CDR2 SNEGSKA (reference sequence). The CDR3 sequence is 14 residues long. CDR3 protein: CSASPGGGWETQYF. CDR3 sequence (DNA): TGCAGTGCTAGTCCGGGAGGCGGGTGGGAGACCCAGTACTTC.

Regarding this clonotype: A read error may explain this, as a much larger clone is one base away. This chain joins TRBV5-6 and TRBJ2-7; TRBD2 is a possible D gene (6 bases). This CDR3 is built from 12 residues. The V and J ends lost 0 bases and 6 bases respectively, with 7 bases between them. The germline V gene has CDR1 SGHDT and CDR2 YYEEEE. CDR3: CASSLDGGEQYF. The DNA for the CDR3 is TGTGCCAGCAGCTTGGACGGGGGCGAGCAGTACTTC. The full variable domain, rest sourced from reference TRBV5-6 and TRBJ2-7, is DAGVTQSPTHLIKTRGQQVTLRCSPKSGHDTVSWYQQALGQGPQFIFQYYEEEERQRGNFPDRFSGHQFPNYSSELNVNALLLGDSALYLCASSLDGGEQYFGPGTRLTVT.

This rearrangement joins TRBV19 to TRBJ2-3; D may correspond to TRBD1 or TRBD2 (5 bases each). Germline CDR1 is LNHDA and CDR2 is SQIVND (reference sequence). Trimming stripped 4 bases from V and 4 bases from J, with 18 bases between. CDR3 length: 16 amino acids. CDR3 protein: CASSNGRGAEPDTQYF. Written as DNA, the CDR3 is TGTGCCAGTAGTAACGGACGAGGGGCGGAACCAGATACGCAGTATTTT.

By sample share, this clonotype is medium-sized. The chain joins TRBV28 to TRBJ2-7; the D gene is possibly TRBD1 (5 bases). Deletions cut 6 bases from V and 3 bases from J, with 12 bases between. The CDR3 spans 13 residues. From germline, CDR1 is MDHEN and CDR2 SYDVKM. The CDR3 region has the DNA TGTGCCAGCAGCCCGGACACCTACTACGAGCAGTACTTC. It translates to CASSPDTYYEQYF.

This clonotype was seen ten or more times. The J gene is TRBJ1-4, the V gene TRBV4-2; D is possibly TRBD1 (6 bases). Germline CDR1 LGHNA, CDR2 YNFKEQ. The CDR3 is 14 residues long. V was shortened by 1 base and J by 5 bases, with 8 bases between the two germline ends. CDR3 DNA sequence: TGTGCCAGCAGCCAAGCAACAGGGAATGAAAAACTGTTTTTT. Translation: CASSQATGNEKLFF.

The gene calls are TRBV7-2 and TRBJ2-7; D is perhaps TRBD1 or TRBD2 (5 bases each). V shed 1 base and J shed 2 bases, with 9 bases lying between them. The CDR3 length is 14 residues. Germline CDR1 is SGHTA and CDR2 is FQGNSA. CDR3 in amino acids: CASSLGLGAYEQYF. Here the CDR3 DNA reads TGTGCCAGCAGCTTAGGTCTGGGGGCCTACGAGCAGTACTTC.

Many counts were recorded for this clonotype. J is TRBJ2-3 and V is TRBV13, with D perhaps given as TRBD1 or TRBD2 (5 bases each). The CDR3 loop spans 12 amino acids. Per the germline V gene, CDR1 is PRHDT and CDR2 is FYEKMQ (reference sequence). Trimming took 3 bases from V and 6 from J, leaving 7 bases between them. The CDR3 reads CASSLRGDTQYF. CDR3 DNA: TGTGCCAGCAGCTTGAGGGGCGATACGCAGTATTTT.

In this sample, this clonotype turned up many times. The chain links TRBV6-4 to TRBJ2-1, with a weak D call TRBD2 (6 bases). V was pared by 6 bases and J by 4 bases, with 13 bases between. The CDR3 has 14 amino acids. In germline, CDR1 is MRHNA, CDR2 SNTAGT. The CDR3: CASSLGGRYNEQFF. The CDR3 region has the DNA TGTGCCAGCAGCCTGGGGGGAAGGTACAATGAGCAGTTCTTC.

This clonotype was observed many times. V usage is TRBV20-1 and J usage is TRBJ1-1; D call uncertain. The CDR3 covers 13 residues. Trimming cost V 2 bases and J 1 base, with 8 bases left between them. Germline V CDR1 and CDR2: DFQATT, SNEGSKA (reference sequence). CDR3 sequence (DNA): TGCAGTGCTAGATGGGCGGGGAACACTGAAGCTTTCTTT. Translating it yields CSARWAGNTEAFF.

The chain's CDR3 is CASSPLSAETQYF. The DNA of the CDR3 is TGTGCCAGCAGTCCCCTTTCTGCGGAGACCCAGTACTTC. This chain links TRBV27 with TRBJ2-5, with D hard to call. CDR3 length: 13 residues. Trimming removed 5 bases from V and 5 bases from J, with 12 bases in between. Germline V gene data show CDR1 as MNHEY and CDR2 as SMNVEV (reference sequence).

The V gene is TRBV19, the J gene TRBJ2-3, with 8 bases identical to TRBD2. CDR1 LNHDA and CDR2 SQIVND come from the germline V gene (reference sequence). The CDR3 has 17 amino acids. With 5 bases clipped from V and 4 bases from J, the junction kept 14 bases outside the gene matches. The CDR3 DNA is TGTGCCAGTAGTCTATCTTTCTGGCTAGCGGGTTCAGATACGCAGTATTTT. Translating gives CASSLSFWLAGSDTQYF.

The chain employs TRBV6-2 or TRBV6-3 and TRBJ2-7; TRBD2 might be the D (6 bases). The germline CDR1 and CDR2 sequences are MNHEY and SVGEGT. V was clipped by 5 bases and J by 6 bases, with 20 bases between them. CDR3 length: 15 amino acids. CDR3 in DNA: TGTGCCAGCAGTCCTGCTGGGCGGGAAGTATCCGAGCAGTACTTC. This codes for CASSPAGREVSEQYF.

The chain combines TRBV28 with TRBJ2-1; tentatively, D is TRBD1 (6 bases). The ends were cut back, 3 bases at V and 9 bases at J, with 15 bases in the middle. CDR1 and CDR2 (germline): MDHEN, SYDVKM. The CDR3 sequence is 14 residues long. This CDR3 is CASSFQGFSSEQFF. The CDR3 DNA sequence: TGTGCCAGCAGTTTTCAGGGGTTCTCGTCTGAGCAGTTCTTC.

Here the CDR3 reads CASSQEEGATTEAFF. The CDR3 DNA sequence: TGTGCCAGCAGCCAAGAGGAGGGGGCCACCACTGAAGCTTTCTTT. This sequence joins TRBV4-2 and TRBJ1-1; TRBD1 matches at 7 bases. The ends lost 0 bases at V and 4 bases at J; junction bases unmatched: 5. Germline V gene sequence: CDR1 LGHNA, CDR2 YNFKEQ. The CDR3 runs to 15 residues.

The chain joins TRBV27 to TRBJ2-7; no firm D call. The CDR3 has 15 amino acids. V dropped 6 bases and J dropped 4 bases, with 19 bases sitting between them. Germline assignment: CDR1 MNHEY and CDR2 SMNVEV (reference sequence). CDR3 bases: TGTGCCAGCAGCGCCACAAGCCTGAGGCCTTACGAGCAGTACTTC. Its translation is CASSATSLRPYEQYF.

This clonotype has only one observation. A much larger clonotype is one base distant, so this may be a read error. The chain couples TRBV5-6 to TRBJ1-5, with 7 bases fitting TRBD1. The length of the CDR3 is 15 residues. Germline CDR1 is SGHDT and CDR2 is YYEEEE. DNA for the CDR3: TGTGCCGGCAGCATGGCGGACAGGCCCAATCAGCCCCAGCATTTT. This codes for CAGSMADRPNQPQHF.

This clonotype was recorded a few times. The chain recombines TRBV2 with TRBJ1-5, with D possibly matching TRBD1 (6 bases). The CDR3 length is 15 residues. Germline CDR1 and CDR2: SNHLY and FYNNEI. V dropped 2 bases and J dropped 5 bases, with 13 bases sitting between them. CDR3 sequence (DNA): TGTGCCAGCAGTGAATGGAGGGACACCCATCAGCCCCAGCATTTT. Protein sequence: CASSEWRDTHQPQHF. Full variable domain (rest looked up from reference TRBV2 and TRBJ1-5): EPEVTQTPSHQVTQMGQEVILRCVPISNHLYFYWYRQILGQKVEFLVSFYNNEISEKSEIFDDQFSVERPDGSNFTLKIRSTKLEDSAMYFCASSEWRDTHQPQHFGDGTRLSIL.

Notes on this clonotype: An end of the junction does not agree with germline; a read error may underlie this. V is TRBV9 and J is TRBJ2-5, with D tentatively TRBD2 (5 bases). The germline gives CDR1 SGDLS, CDR2 YYNGEE. This CDR3 has 15 amino acids. In DNA, the CDR3 is TGTGCCAGCAGCGGACGGCCGGGGAGCCAAGAGGCCCAGTACTTC. The encoded protein is CASSGRPGSQEAQYF.

The chain recombines TRBV29-1 with TRBJ2-1; D perhaps matches TRBD1 (5 bases). Germline lookup yields CDR1 SQVTM and CDR2 ANQGSEA. The CDR3 spans 12 residues. V was pared by 3 bases and J by 9 bases, with 12 bases between. Written as DNA, the CDR3 is TGCAGCGTTGACAGGGTTCTGGGTGAGCAGTTCTTC. Encoded protein: CSVDRVLGEQFF.

The chain links TRBV6-5 to TRBJ2-1, with no clear D. V was clipped by 0 bases and J by 0 bases, with 9 bases between them. The CDR3 is made up of 16 amino acids. Per the germline V gene, CDR1 is MNHEY and CDR2 is SVGAGI. The CDR3 sequence is CASSYSADLSYNEQFF. The CDR3 region has the DNA TGTGCCAGCAGTTACTCGGCGGACCTCTCCTACAATGAGCAGTTCTTC.

This clonotype occurred many times. V is TRBV6-2 or TRBV6-3 and J is TRBJ2-5; perhaps TRBD1 as D (5 bases). The germline V gene has CDR1 MNHEY and CDR2 SVGEGT. The CDR3 length is 12 residues. V was shortened by 6 bases and J by 4 bases, with 9 bases between the two germline ends. CDR3 DNA: TGTGCCAGCAGCGACAGTTCAGAGACCCAGTACTTC. Translation gives CASSDSSETQYF.